This T cell receptor (beta chain) was documented in a study of CD8+CD57+ T cells in acquired aplastic anemia. Study information: Isolated CD4+ and CD8+ cells, once sorted, yielded DNA averaging roughly 3.2 ug. Healthy donors gave around 9.9 million reads on average for CD4+ cells.

For this clonotype: What it recognizes is unknown.

Genomic DNA acted as the template from which TCR beta VDJ combination and CDR3 sequence profiling were carried out. MiXCR, applied by TCRdb to the reads, yields one record per CDR3 protein. The repertoire consists of 150,000 or so distinct CDR3 sequences, with 60% to 70% occurring once and the leading ten covering under 60%. Germline trimming cut 4 bases from V and 2 bases from J; bases unmatched to any gene: 8. This CDR3 region has 16 residues. Per the germline V gene, CDR1 is SGHNT and CDR2 is YYREEE (reference sequence). Overall study results and limits: Overlap between patients and controls comprised roughly 28 CD8+ CDR3 sequences. The CD8+ Simpson's diversity of patients and controls was not significantly different.

Sequencing was done on a sample of sorted CD4+, CD8+, or CD8+CD57+ T cells (not recorded which) from PBMCs. This clonotype was sampled from a human donor in good health. The chain uses TRBV5-4 and TRBJ2-7, with 11 bases that match TRBD1. CDR3 nucleotide sequence: TGTGCCAGCAGCCTTAGCTGGGACAGGGGGGCCTACGAGCAGTACTTC. Protein: CASSLSWDRGAYEQYF. The whole variable domain, remainder taken from reference TRBV5-4 and TRBJ2-7, is ETGVTQSPTHLIKTRGQQVTLRCSSQSGHNTVSWYQQALGQGPQFIFQYYREEENGRGNFPPRFSGLQFPNYSSELNVNALELDDSALYLCASSLSWDRGAYEQYFGPGTRLTVT.